The following is a T cell receptor (beta chain) sequence with its context. What it binds is not known. The time point denotes: week 23, last vaccination. Doses consisted of 300 ug of mutant IDH1 20-mer peptide each, paired with topical imiquimod. The donors' diagnosis was new WHO grade 3 or 4 astrocytoma that was IDH1-mutant and ATRX-lost. This entry is derived from a study of a mutant IDH1 vaccine in newly diagnosed glioma. Assay used: immunoSEQ multiplex PCR; TCRdb lists only in-frame clones, some missing. Of under 45,000 clones in the sample, 91% were seen once. This material consisted of PBMCs, taken from a glioma patient whose treatment included an IDH1 peptide vaccine. The receptor's source is a man aged 45-65 years with glioma.

The CDR3 coding sequence is TGTGCCAGCCGTGAGAGCTCTGGGGCCAACGTCCTGACTTTC. Encoded protein: CASRESSGANVLTF. This chain uses TRBV6-6 with TRBJ2-6; D not resolved. The CDR3 length is 14 residues. Per germline, CDR1 MNHNY and CDR2 SVGAGI (reference sequence). V lost 8 bases to trimming and J lost 0 bases, with 8 bases between them.